These T cell receptor beta chains were read from a single sample in a study of CD8 T cells in Susac syndrome. TCRdb reprocessed the immunoSEQ multiplex PCR reads via MiXCR and lists one record per CDR3 protein. The sample records approximately 130,000 distinct CDR3 sequences, under 95% being singletons. The sequencing input was CD8+ T cells from PBMCs. Receptors were obtained from a human donor with multiple sclerosis. Both conserved end residues are part of each CDR3. For some rows the clone size is stated as once, few or many, or as a class when expanded; others skip it.

j_call clone_size v_call cdr3_aa
TRBJ2-1 NA TRBV15 CATSTTTGYNEQFF
TRBJ2-2 NA TRBV5-1 CASSPVEAGGELFF
TRBJ2-3 NA TRBV6-2/TRBV6-3 CASSYAGGDTQYF
TRBJ1-1 NA TRBV5-1 CASSLAVEGVAEAFF
TRBJ2-7 NA TRBV20-1 CSARGYTLSYEQYF
TRBJ2-7 NA TRBV2 CASSESTSSYEQYF
TRBJ1-5 NA TRBV28 CASSLEGAGQPQHF
TRBJ2-7 once TRBV29-1 CSVEGGDTSYEQYF
TRBJ2-3 NA TRBV7-3 CASSSSAGGGTDTQYF
TRBJ1-1 NA TRBV28 CASRFRGGLTEAFF